The next 23 T cell receptor beta chains were all read from a single sample in a study of blood T cell repertoires in COVID-19. The protocol was immunoSEQ multiplex PCR, while the TCRdb copy is restricted to in-frame clones and leaves out a portion. The table lists 130,000 to 150,000 clones, approximately 90% of them singletons. The specimen sequenced was peripheral blood. The receptors were gathered from a woman aged 60-75 years with active COVID-19.

This sequence joins TRBV6-5 and TRBJ2-2; 8 nucleotides agree with TRBD1. With 10 bases clipped from V and 0 bases from J, the junction kept 7 bases outside the gene matches. Per the germline V gene, CDR1 is MNHEY and CDR2 is SVGAGI. The CDR3 totals 15 residues. The CDR3 reads CATRRDRTNTGELFF. The DNA of the CDR3 is TGTGCCACCCGCCGGGACAGGACGAACACCGGGGAGCTGTTTTTT.

The chain combines TRBV15 with TRBJ2-7; maybe TRBD1 (6 bases). The CDR3 contains 14 residues. The V end was cut by 2 bases, the J end by 4 bases, with 12 bases between. Germline V gene lookup returns CDR1 LNHNV and CDR2 YYDKDF (reference sequence). The CDR3 DNA is TGTGCCACCAGCAGAACGACAGGCCCTTACGAGCAGTACTTC. It yields the protein CATSRTTGPYEQYF.

The chain recombines TRBV5-1 with TRBJ2-1; a possible D gene is TRBD2 (5 bases). Germline V gives CDR1 SGHRS, CDR2 YFSETQ. V was cut by 0 bases and J by 9 bases, with 13 bases left in between. The CDR3 consists of 14 residues. CDR3 protein: CASSLGQQGSEQFF. Here the CDR3 DNA reads TGCGCCAGCAGCTTGGGACAACAAGGGAGTGAGCAGTTCTTC.

The chain joins TRBV10-3 to TRBJ2-7, with D perhaps TRBD1 (5 bases). This CDR3 has 14 residues. V was pared by 4 bases and J by 0 bases, with 10 bases between. CDR1 ENHRY and CDR2 SYGVKD come from the germline V gene. The CDR3 bases are TGTGCCATCAGTGGACAGAGTGCCTCCTACGAGCAGTACTTC. Protein sequence: CAISGQSASYEQYF.

The count of this clone is one. In nucleotides, the CDR3 is TGCAGTGCTAGTACCCCCATTGGCCATTTTCAGCATTTT. This sequence encodes CSASTPIGHFQHF. The genes are TRBV20-1 and TRBJ1-5; D is undetermined. The CDR3 totals 13 residues. Trimming removed 3 bases at V and 13 bases at J, with 19 bases between. The V gene's germline CDR1 is DFQATT and CDR2 SNEGSKA (reference sequence).

V and J are TRBV28 and TRBJ2-7; D gene unclear. This CDR3 has 14 amino acids. Between the trimmed V and J ends, which lost 7 bases and 2 bases, there was a span of 15 bases. Germline CDR1 MDHEN, CDR2 SYDVKM. The CDR3 here is CASTESTPPYEQYF. The CDR3 nucleotides are TGTGCCAGCACCGAAAGTACACCCCCCTACGAGCAGTACTTC.

The V gene is TRBV13, the J gene TRBJ2-7; possibly TRBD2 for D (5 bases). Trimming cost V 5 bases and J 1 base, with 15 bases left between them. Per the germline V gene, CDR1 is PRHDT and CDR2 is FYEKMQ (reference sequence). The CDR3 has 15 amino acids. The CDR3 DNA is TGTGCCAGCAGCCCCCACCGGGATTCATCCTACGAGCAGTACTTC. Its protein product is CASSPHRDSSYEQYF.

The gene calls are TRBV6-6 and TRBJ2-1; TRBD2 matches at 14 bases. The CDR3 contains 14 residues. The junction had 8 bases not matched to a gene; V was cut back by 10 bases and J by 9 bases. Germline V gene data show CDR1 as MNHNY and CDR2 as SVGAGI (reference sequence). CDR3 nucleotide sequence: TGTGCCACCTCCGGGACTAGCGGGAGTAGTGAGCAGTTCTTC. Residues: CATSGTSGSSEQFF.

V gene TRBV5-1 combines with J gene TRBJ1-6; perhaps TRBD1 as D (5 bases). CDR3 length: 15 residues. From germline, CDR1 is SGHRS and CDR2 YFSETQ. The V and J ends lost 4 bases and 7 bases respectively, with 15 bases between them. The CDR3 reads CASSPMGTPNSPLHF. CDR3 DNA sequence: TGCGCCAGCAGCCCGATGGGGACTCCCAATTCACCCCTCCACTTT.

This sequence joins TRBV7-2 and TRBJ1-2; D not certain. The CDR3 extends over 13 amino acids. Trimming cost V 1 base and J 5 bases, with 8 bases left between them. Germline values: CDR1 SGHTA, CDR2 FQGNSA. DNA for the CDR3: TGTGCCAGCAGCTTAGGAGTACTATATGGCTACACCTTC. As protein: CASSLGVLYGYTF.

The rearrangement links TRBV29-1 to TRBJ1-1; no clear D. With 3 bases removed from V and 0 bases from J, the gap between germline ends came to 8 bases. Germline CDR1 and CDR2: SQVTM and ANQGSEA. The CDR3 extends over 13 amino acids. Here the CDR3 DNA reads TGCAGCGTTGATAACCGGTTGAACACTGAAGCTTTCTTT. It specifies CSVDNRLNTEAFF. The full variable domain, rest sourced from reference TRBV29-1 and TRBJ1-1, is SAVISQKPSRDICQRGTSLTIQCQVDSQVTMMFWYRQQPGQSLTLIATANQGSEATYESGFVIDKFPISRPNLTFSTLTVSNMSPEDSSIYLCSVDNRLNTEAFFGQGTRLTVV.

V gene TRBV10-3 combines with J gene TRBJ2-1; D possibly corresponds to TRBD2 (7 bases). Trimming cost V 10 bases and J 4 bases, with 20 bases left between them. The CDR3 runs to 15 residues. CDR1 and CDR2 from the germline V gene are ENHRY and SYGVKD. The CDR3 spells CATKGGDGLYNEQFF. CDR3 nucleotide sequence: TGTGCCACCAAGGGGGGGGACGGACTTTACAATGAGCAGTTCTTC.

The J gene is TRBJ2-3, the V gene TRBV18, with 9 bases fitting TRBD1. There are 14 residues in the CDR3. Losses at the gene ends were 5 bases for V and 4 bases for J; bases not matched to a gene: 4. Per the germline V gene, CDR1 is KGHSH and CDR2 is LQKENI. The CDR3 is CASSSTGGADTQYF. The CDR3 coding sequence is TGTGCCAGCTCATCGACAGGGGGGGCAGATACGCAGTATTTT.

The genes are TRBV5-4 and TRBJ2-7; D not certain. Germline assignment: CDR1 SGHNT and CDR2 YYREEE (reference sequence). The V end was cut by 2 bases, the J end by 2 bases, with 8 bases between. This CDR3 has 13 amino acids. CDR3 region: CASSFRGTYEQYF. CDR3 DNA sequence: TGTGCCAGCAGCTTCCGCGGTACCTACGAGCAGTACTTC.

The CDR3 coding sequence is TGTGCCTGGGGCGACCAGGGCTTCAATGGCTACACCTTC. It is translated as CAWGDQGFNGYTF. The chain joins TRBV30 to TRBJ1-2, with D tentatively TRBD1 (5 bases). The CDR3 runs 13 residues. The V end lost 5 bases, the J end lost 6 bases, and 16 bases lay between the germline ends. Germline V gives CDR1 GTSNPN, CDR2 SVGIG (reference sequence).

The chain has TRBV6-4 and TRBJ2-1; 8 positions agree with TRBD2. The CDR3 totals 14 residues. Germline CDR1 and CDR2: MRHNA and SNTAGT. V lost 10 bases, J lost 8 bases, and 13 bases stayed unmatched. This CDR3 is CANLRLSGNYEQFF. The CDR3 DNA follows: TGTGCCAACCTACGACTTAGCGGGAACTATGAGCAGTTCTTC.

The chain has TRBV4-3 and TRBJ2-3; perhaps TRBD2 as D (6 bases). The CDR3 spans 15 residues. Deletions cut 1 base from V and 6 bases from J, with 14 bases between. Germline CDR1 LGHNA, CDR2 YSLEER. In nucleotides, the CDR3 is TGCGCCAGCAGCCAAGGAGTGGCTAGCGTTGATACGCAGTATTTT. Its protein product is CASSQGVASVDTQYF.

The rearrangement uses TRBV7-9 and TRBJ1-2; D unclear. V was cut by 5 bases and J by 7 bases, with 14 bases left in between. The CDR3 spans 13 residues. From germline, CDR1 is SEHNR and CDR2 FQNEAQ (reference sequence). CDR3 sequence reads: CASSPLVRAGYTF. CDR3 in DNA: TGTGCCAGCAGCCCGCTGGTTCGAGCTGGCTACACCTTC.

The chain combines TRBV10-3 with TRBJ2-3, with D possibly matching TRBD2 (5 bases). Trimming cost V 6 bases and J 6 bases, with 13 bases left between them. This CDR3 contains 13 residues. Germline V CDR1 and CDR2: ENHRY, SYGVKD. The CDR3 DNA is TGTGCCATCAGAGTTCAACTAGGGGATACGCAGTATTTT. Protein sequence: CAIRVQLGDTQYF.

This chain links TRBV27 with TRBJ2-7; D perhaps matches TRBD2 (5 bases). The CDR3 length is 13 residues. V was trimmed by 5 bases and J by 4 bases, leaving 12 bases between them. Per the germline V gene, CDR1 is MNHEY and CDR2 is SMNVEV (reference sequence). The CDR3 spells CASSRTGRYEQYF. CDR3 bases: TGTGCCAGCAGTCGGACTGGGCGGTACGAGCAGTACTTC.

The chain uses TRBV11-3 and TRBJ1-5, with D unresolved. CDR1 SGHNT and CDR2 YENEEA come from the germline V gene. With 0 bases removed from V and 4 bases from J, the gap between germline ends came to 4 bases. CDR3 size: 13 residues. CDR3: CASSLETNQPQHF. Here the CDR3 DNA reads TGTGCCAGCAGCTTAGAGACAAATCAGCCCCAGCATTTT.

V usage is TRBV9 and J usage is TRBJ1-4, with 9 bases lining up with TRBD1. This CDR3 contains 15 residues. Trimming cost V 3 bases and J 7 bases; bases outside gene matches: 7. CDR1 is SGDLS and CDR2 is YYNGEE in the germline V gene. The CDR3 region is CASSAAGTGTEKLFF. CDR3 DNA: TGTGCCAGCAGCGCAGCCGGGACAGGGACTGAAAAACTGTTTTTT.

V gene TRBV4-2 combines with J gene TRBJ2-7; 9 positions match TRBD1. With 0 bases clipped from V and 3 bases from J, the junction kept 12 bases outside the gene matches. The CDR3 runs 18 residues. The germline V gene encodes CDR1 LGHNA and CDR2 YNFKEQ. The CDR3 is CASSQEVIAQGAHYEQYF. The CDR3, as DNA: TGTGCCAGCAGCCAAGAAGTCATTGCACAGGGGGCGCACTACGAGCAGTACTTC.